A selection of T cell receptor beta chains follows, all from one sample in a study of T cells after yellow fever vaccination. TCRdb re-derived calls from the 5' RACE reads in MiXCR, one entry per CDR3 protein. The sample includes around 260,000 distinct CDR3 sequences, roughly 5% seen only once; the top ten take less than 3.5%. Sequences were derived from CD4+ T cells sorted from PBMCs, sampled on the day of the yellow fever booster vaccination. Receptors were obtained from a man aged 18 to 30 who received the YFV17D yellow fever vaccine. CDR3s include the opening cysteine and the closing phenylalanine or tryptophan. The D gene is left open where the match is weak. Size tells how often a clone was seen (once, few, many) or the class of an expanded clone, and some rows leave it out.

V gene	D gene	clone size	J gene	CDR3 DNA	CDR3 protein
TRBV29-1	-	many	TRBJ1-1	TGCAGCGCGACGACAGTAACGAACACTGAAGCTTTCTTT	CSATTVTNTEAFF
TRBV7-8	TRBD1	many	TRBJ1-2	TGTGCCAGCAGTCAAAGGACAGGGGCGATTACCTATGGCTACACCTTC	CASSQRTGAITYGYTF
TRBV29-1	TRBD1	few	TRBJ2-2	TGCAGCGGTGGACAGGCAAGCGGGGAGCTGTTTTTT	CSGGQASGELFF
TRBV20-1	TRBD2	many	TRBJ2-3	TGCAGTGCTAGAGATCTGGTCGGGGGGGATACGCAGTATTTT	CSARDLVGGDTQYF
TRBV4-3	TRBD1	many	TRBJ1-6	TGCGCCAGCAGCAGACCTGCCGGGACAGGGCCTTCACCCCTCCACTTT	CASSRPAGTGPSPLHF
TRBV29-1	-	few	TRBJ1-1	TGCAGCGTTGTAGCAGGGGTCGGGGAAGCTTTCTTT	CSVVAGVGEAFF
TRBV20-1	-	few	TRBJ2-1	TGCAGTGCGGAAGGGAACTACAATGAGCAGTTCTTC	CSAEGNYNEQFF
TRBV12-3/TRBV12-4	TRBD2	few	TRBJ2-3	TGTGCCAGCACTGGGGGGGGAAATACGCAGTATTTT	CASTGGGNTQYF
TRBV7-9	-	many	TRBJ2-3	TGTGCCAGCAGCTTAGGAGAGGGAGATTCGAGGGATACGCAGTATTTT	CASSLGEGDSRDTQYF
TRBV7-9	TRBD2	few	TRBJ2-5	TGTGCACTAGCGGGGGAAGAGACCCAGTACTTC	CALAGEETQYF
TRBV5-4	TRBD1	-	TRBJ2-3	TGTGCCAGCAGCCTAGACAGGGGACTCGGCACAGATACGCAGTATTTT	CASSLDRGLGTDTQYF
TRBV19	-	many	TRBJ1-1	TGTGCCAGTAGCGAACAGGTGAACACTGAAGCTTTCTTT	CASSEQVNTEAFF
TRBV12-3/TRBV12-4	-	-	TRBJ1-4	TGTGCCAGCAGTTTTGGAGTTTTTAATGAAAAACTGTTTTTT	CASSFGVFNEKLFF
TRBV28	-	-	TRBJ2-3	TGTGCCAGCACCCGGGTGGGGGCAGATACGCAGTATTTT	CASTRVGADTQYF
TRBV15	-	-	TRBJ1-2	TGTGCCACCAGCAGAGATATGCAGGCAGATGGCTACACCTTC	CATSRDMQADGYTF
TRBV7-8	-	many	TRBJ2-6	TGTGCCAGCAGCCCCCTTAGAGTATACCGCTCTGGGGCCAACGTCCTGACTTTC	CASSPLRVYRSGANVLTF
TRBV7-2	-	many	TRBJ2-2	TGTGCCAGCAGCTTAGCCCGTGATGCCGGCGGGGAGCTGTTTTTT	CASSLARDAGGELFF
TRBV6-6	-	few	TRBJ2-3	TGTGCCAGCAGTTACGGGGACGTCCGAGATACGCAGTATTTT	CASSYGDVRDTQYF
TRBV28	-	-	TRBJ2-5	TGTGCCAGCAGTAAAGGGGGGGCCCAAGAGACCCAGTACTTC	CASSKGGAQETQYF
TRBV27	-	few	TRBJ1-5	TGTGCCAGCAATTCAGGGGATGGCAATCAGCCCCAGCATTTT	CASNSGDGNQPQHF
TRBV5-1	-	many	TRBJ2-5	TGCGCCAGCAGAGCGAAATTCGGGGCGGAGACCCAGTACTTC	CASRAKFGAETQYF
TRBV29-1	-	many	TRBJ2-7	TGCAGCGTAGGGACGAATGAGCGGTCAGAGCAGTACTTC	CSVGTNERSEQYF
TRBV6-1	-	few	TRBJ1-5	TGTGCCAGCAGTGAAGCAGGAGATCAGCCCCAGCATTTT	CASSEAGDQPQHF
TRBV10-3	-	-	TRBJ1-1	TGTGCCACCACGGGACAGAACACTGAAGCTTTCTTT	CATTGQNTEAFF
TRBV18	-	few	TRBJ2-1	TGTGCCAGCTCAGCGGGACTCCAAGGACCCTACAATGAGCAGTTCTTC	CASSAGLQGPYNEQFF
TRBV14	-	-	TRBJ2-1	TGTGCCAGCAGCCAGGGGTGGAGGGATGAGCAGTTCTTC	CASSQGWRDEQFF
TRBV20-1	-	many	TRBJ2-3	TGCAGTGCTCCGGGGTTAGGGGGAATCACAGATACGCAGTATTTT	CSAPGLGGITDTQYF
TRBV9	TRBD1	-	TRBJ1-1	TGTGCCAGCAGCTCCGAGGACAGGGGATTTACTGAAGCTTTCTTT	CASSSEDRGFTEAFF
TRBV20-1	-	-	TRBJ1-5	TGCAGTGCTAGAGAGGCAGGCCAGCCCCAGCATTTT	CSAREAGQPQHF
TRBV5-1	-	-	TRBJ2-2	TGCGCCAGCAGCTTGGCCAGACTCAACACCGGGGAGCTGTTTTTT	CASSLARLNTGELFF
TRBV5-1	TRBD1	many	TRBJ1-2	TGCGCCAGCAGCTTGTCTCAGGGGGGCTATGGCTACACCTTC	CASSLSQGGYGYTF
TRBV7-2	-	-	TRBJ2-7	TGTGCCAGCGGCTTCGGCCGGAGTGGCCAGTACTTC	CASGFGRSGQYF
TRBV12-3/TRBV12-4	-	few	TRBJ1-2	TGTGCCAGCAGCCATGACCGTGACTATGGCTACACCTTC	CASSHDRDYGYTF
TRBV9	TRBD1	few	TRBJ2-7	TGTGCCAGCAGCGTAGATTCGGGACAGGGGGTCCACGAGCAGTACTTC	CASSVDSGQGVHEQYF
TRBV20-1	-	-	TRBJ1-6	TGCAGTGCTAGAGTTGGCGGCCCATCATGGAATTCACCCCTCCACTTT	CSARVGGPSWNSPLHF
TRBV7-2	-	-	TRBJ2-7	TGTGCCAGCAGCTTACCGGGACGCAAAGAGCAGTACTTC	CASSLPGRKEQYF
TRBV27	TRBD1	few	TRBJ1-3	TGTGCCAGCAGTGGACGGCTTACAGGGGGCCCCTCTGGAAACACCATATATTTT	CASSGRLTGGPSGNTIYF
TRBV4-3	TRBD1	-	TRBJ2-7	TGCGCCAGCAGCCGGGTCTCGGACAGGTCCTACGAGCAGTACTTC	CASSRVSDRSYEQYF
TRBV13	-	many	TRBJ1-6	TGTGCCAGTCATTCACAGAGCTCCTATAATTCACCCCTCCACTTT	CASHSQSSYNSPLHF
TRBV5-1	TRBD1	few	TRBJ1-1	TGCGCCAGCAGCTTGGGGTCTGGGACAGGGGGCACTGAAGCTTTCTTT	CASSLGSGTGGTEAFF